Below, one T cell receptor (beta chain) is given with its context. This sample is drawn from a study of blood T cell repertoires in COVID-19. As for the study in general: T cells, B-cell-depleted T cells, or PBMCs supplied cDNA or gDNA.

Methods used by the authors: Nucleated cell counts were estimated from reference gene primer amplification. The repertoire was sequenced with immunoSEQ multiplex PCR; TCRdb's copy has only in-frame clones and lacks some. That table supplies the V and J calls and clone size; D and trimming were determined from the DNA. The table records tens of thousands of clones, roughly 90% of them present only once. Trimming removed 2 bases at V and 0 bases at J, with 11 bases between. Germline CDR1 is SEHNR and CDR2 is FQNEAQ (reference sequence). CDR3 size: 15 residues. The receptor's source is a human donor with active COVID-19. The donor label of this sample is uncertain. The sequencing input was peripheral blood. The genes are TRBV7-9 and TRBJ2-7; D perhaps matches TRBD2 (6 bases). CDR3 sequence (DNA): TGTGCCAGCAGCTTATTTGGGGGGTCCTCCTACGAGCAGTACTTC. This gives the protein CASSLFGGSSYEQYF.